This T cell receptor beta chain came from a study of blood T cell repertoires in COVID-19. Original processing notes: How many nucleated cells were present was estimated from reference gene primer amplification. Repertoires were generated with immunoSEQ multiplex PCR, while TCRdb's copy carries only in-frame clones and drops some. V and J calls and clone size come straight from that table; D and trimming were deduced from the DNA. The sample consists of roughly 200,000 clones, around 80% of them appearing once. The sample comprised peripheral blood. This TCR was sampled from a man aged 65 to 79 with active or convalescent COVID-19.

In DNA form, the CDR3 reads TGTGCCAGCAGCTTATCCGATGGGGGGGCGTTATCCTATGGCTACACCTTC. Its translation: CASSLSDGGALSYGYTF. The V call is TRBV7-9, the J call TRBJ1-2, with D tentatively TRBD1 (6 bases). This CDR3 spans 17 amino acids. V lost 2 bases and J 4 bases, leaving 20 bases between the germline ends. CDR1 and CDR2 (germline): SEHNR, FQNEAQ (reference sequence).